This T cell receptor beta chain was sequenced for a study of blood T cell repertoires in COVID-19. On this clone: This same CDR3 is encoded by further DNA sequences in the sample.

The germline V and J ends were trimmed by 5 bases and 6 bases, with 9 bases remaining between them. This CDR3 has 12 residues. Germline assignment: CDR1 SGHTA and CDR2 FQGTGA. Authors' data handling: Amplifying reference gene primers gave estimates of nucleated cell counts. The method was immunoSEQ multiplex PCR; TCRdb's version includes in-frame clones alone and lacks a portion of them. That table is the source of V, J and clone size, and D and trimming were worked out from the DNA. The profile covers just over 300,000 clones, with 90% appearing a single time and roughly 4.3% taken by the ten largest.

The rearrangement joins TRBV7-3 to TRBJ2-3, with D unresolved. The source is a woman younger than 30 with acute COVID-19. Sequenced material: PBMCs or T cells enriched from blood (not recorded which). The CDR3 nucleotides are TGTGCCAGCAGCCCAGGTGGGGATACGCAGTATTTT. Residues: CASSPGGDTQYF. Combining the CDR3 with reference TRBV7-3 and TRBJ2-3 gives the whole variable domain GAGVSQTPSNKVTEKGKYVELRCDPISGHTALYWYRQSLGQGPEFLIYFQGTGAADDSGLPNDRFFAVRPEGSVSTLKIQRTERGDSAVYLCASSPGGDTQYFGPGTRLTVL.